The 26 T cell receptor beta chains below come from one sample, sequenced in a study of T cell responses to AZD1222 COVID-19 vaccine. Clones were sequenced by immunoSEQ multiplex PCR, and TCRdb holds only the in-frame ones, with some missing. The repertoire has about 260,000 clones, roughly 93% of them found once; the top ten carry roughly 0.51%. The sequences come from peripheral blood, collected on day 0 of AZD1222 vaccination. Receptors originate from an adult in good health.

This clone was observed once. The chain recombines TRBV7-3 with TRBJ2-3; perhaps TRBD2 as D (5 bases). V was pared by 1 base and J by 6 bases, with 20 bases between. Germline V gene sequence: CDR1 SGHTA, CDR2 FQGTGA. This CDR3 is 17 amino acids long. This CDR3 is CASSLIQEAWYWDTQYF. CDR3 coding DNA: TGTGCCAGCAGCTTAATCCAGGAGGCCTGGTATTGGGATACGCAGTATTTT.

The CDR3 DNA reads TGCGCCAGCAGCTTGGAGACTAGCGGGAGGTCGGTTGAGCAGTTCTTC. The encoded protein is CASSLETSGRSVEQFF. The chain recombines TRBV5-1 with TRBJ2-1; 13 bases map to TRBD2. From germline, CDR1 is SGHRS and CDR2 YFSETQ. CDR3 length: 16 residues. Trimming cost V 0 bases and J 9 bases; bases outside gene matches: 6.

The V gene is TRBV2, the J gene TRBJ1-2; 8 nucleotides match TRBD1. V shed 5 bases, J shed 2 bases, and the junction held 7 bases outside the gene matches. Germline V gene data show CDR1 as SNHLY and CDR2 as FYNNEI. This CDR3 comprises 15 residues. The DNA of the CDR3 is TGTGCCAGCAGTACCCTAGGACAGGGAAACTATGGCTACACCTTC. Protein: CASSTLGQGNYGYTF.

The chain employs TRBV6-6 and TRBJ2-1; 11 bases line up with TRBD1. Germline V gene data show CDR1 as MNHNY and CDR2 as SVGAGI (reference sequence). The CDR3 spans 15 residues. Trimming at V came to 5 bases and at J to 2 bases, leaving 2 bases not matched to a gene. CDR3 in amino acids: CASSTGQGAYNEQFF. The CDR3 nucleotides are TGTGCCAGCAGTACGGGACAGGGGGCCTACAATGAGCAGTTCTTC.

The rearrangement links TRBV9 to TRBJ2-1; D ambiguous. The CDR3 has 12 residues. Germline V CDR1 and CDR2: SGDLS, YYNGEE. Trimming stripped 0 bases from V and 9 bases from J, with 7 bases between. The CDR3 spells CASSVVSSEQFF. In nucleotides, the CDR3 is TGTGCCAGCAGCGTAGTTAGCAGTGAGCAGTTCTTC.

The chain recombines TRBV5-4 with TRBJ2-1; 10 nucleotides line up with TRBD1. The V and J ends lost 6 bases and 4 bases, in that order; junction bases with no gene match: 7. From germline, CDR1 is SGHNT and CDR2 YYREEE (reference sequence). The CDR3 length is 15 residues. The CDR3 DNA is TGTGCCAGCACCCAAGGGACAGGGGAATACAATGAGCAGTTCTTC. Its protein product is CASTQGTGEYNEQFF.

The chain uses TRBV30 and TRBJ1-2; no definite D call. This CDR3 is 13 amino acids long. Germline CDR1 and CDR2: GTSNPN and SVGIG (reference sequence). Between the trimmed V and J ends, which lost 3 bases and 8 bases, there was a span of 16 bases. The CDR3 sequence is CAWRLFTVGGYTF. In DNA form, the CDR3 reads TGTGCCTGGAGGCTATTTACAGTGGGCGGCTACACCTTC.

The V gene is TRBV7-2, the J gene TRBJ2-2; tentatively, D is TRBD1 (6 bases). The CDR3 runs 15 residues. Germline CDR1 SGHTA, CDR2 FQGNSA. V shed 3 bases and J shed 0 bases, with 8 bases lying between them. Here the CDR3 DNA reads TGTGCCAGCAGCTTGGACAGCCCGAACACCGGGGAGCTGTTTTTT. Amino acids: CASSLDSPNTGELFF.

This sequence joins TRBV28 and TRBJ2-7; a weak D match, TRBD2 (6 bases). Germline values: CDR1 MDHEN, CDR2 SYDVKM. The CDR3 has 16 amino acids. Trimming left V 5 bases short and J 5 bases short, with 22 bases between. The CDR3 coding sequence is TGTGCCAGCAGTCCGCCTCAGGGTCGGGGGAAGGACGAGCAGTACTTC. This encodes CASSPPQGRGKDEQYF.

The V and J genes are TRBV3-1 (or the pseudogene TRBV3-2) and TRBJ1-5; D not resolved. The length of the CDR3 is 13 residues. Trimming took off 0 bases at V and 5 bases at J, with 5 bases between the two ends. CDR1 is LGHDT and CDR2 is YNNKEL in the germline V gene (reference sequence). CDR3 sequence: CASSQDAHQPQHF. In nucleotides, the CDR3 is TGTGCCAGCAGCCAAGACGCGCATCAGCCCCAGCATTTT.

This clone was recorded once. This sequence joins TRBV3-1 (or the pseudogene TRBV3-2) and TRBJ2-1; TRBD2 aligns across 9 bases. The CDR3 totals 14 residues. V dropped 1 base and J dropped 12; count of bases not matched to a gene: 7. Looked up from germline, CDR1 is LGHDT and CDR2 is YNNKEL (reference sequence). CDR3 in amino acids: CASSQVAGEGRQFF. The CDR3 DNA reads TGTGCCAGCAGCCAAGTAGCGGGAGAGGGCCGGCAGTTCTTC.

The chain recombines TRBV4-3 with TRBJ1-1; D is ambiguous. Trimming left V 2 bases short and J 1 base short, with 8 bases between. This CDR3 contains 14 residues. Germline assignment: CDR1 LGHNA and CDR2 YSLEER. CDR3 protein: CASSQSTANTEAFF. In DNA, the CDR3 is TGCGCCAGCAGCCAATCAACCGCGAACACTGAAGCTTTCTTT.

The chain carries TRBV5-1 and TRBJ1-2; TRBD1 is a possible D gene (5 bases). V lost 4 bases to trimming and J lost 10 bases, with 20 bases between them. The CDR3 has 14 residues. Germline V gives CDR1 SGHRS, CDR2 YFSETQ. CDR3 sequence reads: CASSRPGTDRTYTF. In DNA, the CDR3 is TGCGCCAGCAGCCGGCCCGGGACTGATAGGACCTACACCTTC.

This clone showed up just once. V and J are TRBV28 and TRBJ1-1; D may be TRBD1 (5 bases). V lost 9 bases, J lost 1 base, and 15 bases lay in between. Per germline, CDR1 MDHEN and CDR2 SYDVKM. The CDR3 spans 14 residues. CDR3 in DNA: TGTGCCAGTTCTGGGGGATATTGGAACACTGAAGCTTTCTTT. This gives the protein CASSGGYWNTEAFF.

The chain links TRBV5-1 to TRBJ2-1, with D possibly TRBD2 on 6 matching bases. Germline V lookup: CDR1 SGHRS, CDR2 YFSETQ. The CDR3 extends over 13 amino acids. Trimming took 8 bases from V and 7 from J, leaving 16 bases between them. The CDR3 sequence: CASRRDSMNEQFF. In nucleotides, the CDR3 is TGCGCCAGTAGACGGGACTCTATGAATGAGCAGTTCTTC.

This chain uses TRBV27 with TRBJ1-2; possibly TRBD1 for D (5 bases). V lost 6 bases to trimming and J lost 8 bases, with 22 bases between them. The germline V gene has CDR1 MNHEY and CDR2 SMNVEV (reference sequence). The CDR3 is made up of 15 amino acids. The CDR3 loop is CASSQPGGGQSGYTF. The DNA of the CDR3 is TGTGCCAGCAGCCAACCCGGGGGTGGGCAGAGCGGCTACACCTTC.

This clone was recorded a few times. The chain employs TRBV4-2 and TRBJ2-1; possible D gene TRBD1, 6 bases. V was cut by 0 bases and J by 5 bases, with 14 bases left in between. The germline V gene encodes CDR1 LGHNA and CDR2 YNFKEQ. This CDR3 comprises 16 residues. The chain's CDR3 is CASSQDGQGINNEQFF. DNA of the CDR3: TGTGCCAGCAGCCAAGATGGGCAGGGGATAAACAATGAGCAGTTCTTC.

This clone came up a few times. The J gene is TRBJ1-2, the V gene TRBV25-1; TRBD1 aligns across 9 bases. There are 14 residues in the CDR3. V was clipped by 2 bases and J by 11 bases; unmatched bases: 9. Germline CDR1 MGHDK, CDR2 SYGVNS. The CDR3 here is CASSEVGGQGKYTF. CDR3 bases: TGTGCCAGCAGTGAAGTCGGTGGACAGGGGAAGTACACCTTC.

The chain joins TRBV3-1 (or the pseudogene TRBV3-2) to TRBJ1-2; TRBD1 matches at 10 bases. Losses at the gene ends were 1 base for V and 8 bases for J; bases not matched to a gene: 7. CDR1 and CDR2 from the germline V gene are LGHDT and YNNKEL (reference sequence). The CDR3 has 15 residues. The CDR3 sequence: CASSQVGDRGYGYTF. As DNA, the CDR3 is TGTGCCAGCAGCCAAGTGGGGGACAGGGGATACGGCTACACCTTC.

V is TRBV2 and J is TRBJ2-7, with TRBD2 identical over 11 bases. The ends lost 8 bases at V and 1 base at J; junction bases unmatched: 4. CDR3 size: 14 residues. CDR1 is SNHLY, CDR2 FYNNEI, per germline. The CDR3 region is CASVLAGGSYEQYF. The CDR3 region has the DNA TGTGCCAGCGTCCTAGCGGGGGGTTCCTACGAGCAGTACTTC.

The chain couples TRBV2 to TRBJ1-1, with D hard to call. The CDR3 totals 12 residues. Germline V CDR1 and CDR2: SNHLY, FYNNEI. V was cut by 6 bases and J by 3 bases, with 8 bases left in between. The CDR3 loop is CASSLVDTEAFF. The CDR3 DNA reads TGTGCCAGCAGCCTTGTCGACACTGAAGCTTTCTTT.

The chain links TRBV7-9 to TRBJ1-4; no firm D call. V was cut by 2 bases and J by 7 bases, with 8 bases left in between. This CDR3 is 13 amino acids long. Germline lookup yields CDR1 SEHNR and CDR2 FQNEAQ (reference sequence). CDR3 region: CASSLSDGEKLFF. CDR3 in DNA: TGTGCCAGCAGCTTATCGGACGGTGAAAAACTGTTTTTT.

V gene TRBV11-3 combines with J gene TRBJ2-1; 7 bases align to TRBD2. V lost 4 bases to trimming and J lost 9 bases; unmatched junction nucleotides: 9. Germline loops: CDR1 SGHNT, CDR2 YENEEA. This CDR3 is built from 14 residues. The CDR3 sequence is CASSSLGRATEQFF. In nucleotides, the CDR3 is TGTGCCAGCAGCTCCCTAGGGAGGGCAACTGAGCAGTTCTTC.

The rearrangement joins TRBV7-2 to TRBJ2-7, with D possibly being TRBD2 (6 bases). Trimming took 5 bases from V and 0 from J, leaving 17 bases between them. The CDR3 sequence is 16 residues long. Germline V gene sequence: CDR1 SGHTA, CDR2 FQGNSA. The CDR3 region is CASSPNSASVSYEQYF. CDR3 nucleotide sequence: TGTGCCAGCAGCCCCAACTCGGCTAGCGTCTCCTACGAGCAGTACTTC.

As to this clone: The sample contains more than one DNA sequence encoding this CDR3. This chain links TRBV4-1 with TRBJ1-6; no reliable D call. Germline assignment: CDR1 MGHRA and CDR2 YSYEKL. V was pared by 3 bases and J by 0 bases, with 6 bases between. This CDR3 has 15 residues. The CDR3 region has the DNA TGCGCCAGCAGCCAGGGGAGCTCCTATAATTCACCCCTCCACTTT. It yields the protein CASSQGSSYNSPLHF.

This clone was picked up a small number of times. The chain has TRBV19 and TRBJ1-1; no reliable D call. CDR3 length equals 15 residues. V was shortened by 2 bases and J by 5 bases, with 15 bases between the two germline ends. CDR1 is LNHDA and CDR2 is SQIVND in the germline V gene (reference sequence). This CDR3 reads CASSISSRSGTEAFF. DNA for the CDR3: TGTGCCAGTAGTATAAGTTCGAGGAGTGGGACTGAAGCTTTCTTT.